The clone carrying this T cell receptor (beta chain) has just a few counts. This specimen comes from a study of control samples from healthy donors and cancer patients. Sequencing used immunoSEQ multiplex PCR; TCRdb keeps in-frame clones, though not all of them. Altogether 60,000 to 95,000 clones are present, approximately 91% being singletons, with the ten largest covering over 9%. Germline lookup yields CDR1 MNHEY and CDR2 SMNVEV (reference sequence). The CDR3 has 15 residues. The ends were cut back, 6 bases at V and 3 bases at J, with 16 bases in the middle. The rearrangement joins TRBV27 to TRBJ2-3; D may be TRBD2 (7 bases). The sequenced material came from PBMCs. The receptor was derived from a woman aged 50 to 65 with colorectal cancer. CDR3 DNA sequence: TGTGCCAGCAGCCCGGTGGGGAGGGGGACAGATACGCAGTATTTT. As protein: CASSPVGRGTDTQYF.